Reported below is one T cell receptor (beta chain). Its antigen is unknown. No base-level quality is on record; no much larger clone is a single base apart. CDR1 and CDR2, looked up from the germline V gene, are SGHAT and FQNNGV. The V end gives up 1 base and the J end 0 bases, leaving 4 bases in the junction not matched to a gene. The CDR3 has 17 amino acids, counting the end cysteine and phenylalanine. Here the CDR3 DNA is all that survives: 51 bases in frame from base 1. Each sample received roughly 2 to 5.5 ug of genomic DNA as input, and the DNA input was kept equal within each pair of samples. TCR beta libraries were constructed with the immunoSEQ hsTCRbeta Kit, which uses multiplexed V and J gene primers in two PCR steps. Pooled libraries with positive and negative controls were sequenced on an Illumina MiSeq using a 100-cycle paired-end protocol. As for how the authors treated the data: The immunoSEQ vendor processed the raw data into normalized, annotated TCR beta repertoire reports. Richness was counted as unique clones by nucleotide sequence, and total richness was extrapolated with the iChao1 and Efron-Thisted estimators. Paired lesions were characterized and compared using Pielou's evenness, Simpson's index, top-ten clone proportional abundance, and the Morisita overlap index. Here the immuneACCESS table is served through TCRdb, limited to in-frame sequences with V and J called. Missing clones are a known gap in these copies; in checked studies unresolved V genes cover under half, and the rest lacks a known reason. D and trimming come from the DNA, and the V and J calls and clone size come from that table. This sample has approximately 3,500 clones in its table, and around 90% of those were observed once. The ten largest account for around 2.8% of the sample.

The data were obtained in a study of T cells in lung cancer brain metastases (dated by TCRdb to 2016 to 2019). For the wider study: Of the approximately 20 patients, about 16 had a history of tobacco use, with a median of around 40 pack-years. About 90% of the roughly 20 patients received no interval therapy between primary and metastasis resection. Median interval between primary and brain metastasis specimen acquisition was under 350 days. The study compared TCR beta CDR3 repertoires of fully resected primary non-small cell lung cancers with those of paired brain metastases. A cohort of around 20 patients was included, from whom 40 specimens were contributed, with one primary lung lesion and one brain metastasis obtained from each patient. A median age at first diagnosis of around 58 years was recorded for the patients, of whom about nine were male and about a dozen were female. The average DNA integrity number was approximately 3.8 in both primary and metastatic specimens, and the two sites did not differ significantly.

The paper as a whole reports these results and caveats: Effects of preoperative corticosteroids on T cell infiltration in brain metastases could not be controlled. Most clones were lesion-specific, with limited overlap between paired lesions (mean Morisita index roughly 0.25). Brain metastases contained significantly fewer unique productive clones than the paired primaries (median around 1,400 versus 4,600). DNA fragmentation in the FFPE samples may have kept the complete infiltrating T cell repertoire from being retrieved. The ten most abundant clones made up a significantly larger repertoire fraction in brain metastases than primaries, suggesting clonal expansion.

Patients underwent resection for synchronous oligometastatic disease or delayed recurrence of a solitary brain metastasis. Patients with a history of multiple malignancies were excluded so that cancers other than NSCLC would not be included. Tumor areas were macrodissected from 4 or 5 deparaffinized around 9.1 um unstained sections under guidance from marked H&E slides. All specimens were formalin-fixed and paraffin-embedded (FFPE). The AllPrep DNA/RNA FFPE Kit was used for extraction of genomic DNA. Recombination joined TRBV11-2 with TRBJ2-1; TRBD2 lines up with 9 middle nucleotides. The sequence was obtained from a man between 70 and 80 years old with non-small cell lung cancer. Material: tumor tissue from the primary lung tumor. Reading the label with the study, this specimen's cell subset or site is: primary lung cancer lesion. The nucleotide sequence is TGTGCCAGCAGCTTAGCTTTTAGCGGGAGCTCCTACAATGAGCAGTTCTTC. The resulting protein is CASSLAFSGSSYNEQFF.